The sample holds a few counts of the clone carrying this TCR beta chain. Its antigen remains unknown. Carried by the TCR beta cDNA libraries were unique molecular identifiers. TCRdb itself ran the PCR reads through MiXCR, one entry per CDR3 protein. The sample holds about half a million distinct CDR3 sequences; roughly 45% are singletons and the top ten take 9% to 13%. This specimen comes from a study of post-analysis software for immune sequencing data. Study results and caveats: There was significantly lower normalized Chao1 diversity in multiple sclerosis patients than in controls. About five TRBV segments (TRBV5-6, TRBV5-1 and TRBV20-1 among them) occurred more frequently in patients than in controls.

Germline-derived CDR1 and CDR2 are SEHNR and FQNEAQ (reference sequence). This CDR3 is 16 amino acids long. V lost 1 base, J lost 6 bases, and 16 bases lay in between. Specimen: blood. The TCR originated in a girl aged 5 to 17 with multiple sclerosis. The V gene is TRBV7-9, the J gene TRBJ1-5; D gene ambiguous. The CDR3 loop is CASSLVGELGFQPQHF. The DNA of the CDR3 is TGTGCCAGCAGCTTAGTTGGGGAATTAGGGTTTCAGCCCCAGCATTTT.